The 13 T cell receptor beta chains listed next were all sequenced from one sample in a study of identical twins. TCRdb processed the 5' RACE reads anew with MiXCR; each CDR3 protein has one entry. The sample lists a few hundred thousand distinct CDR3 sequences, about 8% occurring once. These records were also assigned to another study, of yellow fever vaccine responses in identical twins.

The sample taken for sequencing was CD8+ T cells sorted from blood. The origin of the receptors is a woman aged 18 to 35 in good health.

This clonotype was recorded a few times. The chain employs TRBV20-1 and TRBJ2-1; 11 bases align to TRBD2. The CDR3 is 19 residues long. The germline V gene encodes CDR1 DFQATT and CDR2 SNEGSKA (reference sequence). J gave up 5 bases and V 0 bases, and 15 bases lay outside the gene matches. The CDR3 sequence is CSARDTSSTSGRSHNEQFF. CDR3 sequence (DNA): TGCAGTGCTAGAGATACCTCGAGCACTAGCGGGAGATCTCACAATGAGCAGTTCTTC.

This clonotype was recorded a few times. This sequence joins TRBV20-1 and TRBJ1-1; D perhaps matches TRBD1 (6 bases). V was shortened by 5 bases and J by 8 bases, with 12 bases between the two germline ends. CDR1 is DFQATT, CDR2 SNEGSKA, per germline (reference sequence). The CDR3 runs 11 residues. The CDR3 here is CSAPTGTEAFF. CDR3 nucleotides: TGCAGTGCTCCTACCGGGACAGAAGCTTTCTTT.

This clonotype has at least ten counts. This sequence joins TRBV27 and TRBJ2-7; 8 bases are a match to TRBD1. This CDR3 contains 14 residues. The germline V gene has CDR1 MNHEY and CDR2 SMNVEV (reference sequence). Germline trimming cut 5 bases from V and 1 base from J; bases unmatched to any gene: 4. CDR3 DNA: TGTGCCAGCAGTGCCGGGACAGGATCCTACGAGCAGTACTTC. It yields the protein CASSAGTGSYEQYF.

The V gene is TRBV20-1, the J gene TRBJ2-7; 10 nucleotides line up with TRBD1. V trimming: 0 bases; J trimming: 7 bases; junction bases outside the gene matches: 9. Germline-derived CDR1 and CDR2 are DFQATT and SNEGSKA (reference sequence). The CDR3 loop spans 15 amino acids. CDR3 in DNA: TGCAGTGCTAGAGAAACTAAGGGACAGGGGAGGGAGCAGTACTTC. It encodes CSARETKGQGREQYF.

This chain joins TRBV9 and TRBJ2-3; 7 nucleotides match TRBD2. This CDR3 is 16 amino acids long. The trim removed 1 base at V and 1 base at J, leaving 6 bases unmatched. The V gene's germline CDR1 is SGDLS and CDR2 YYNGEE. CDR3 DNA sequence: TGTGCCAGCAGCGTATACGGGGGGTTGGGCACAGATACGCAGTATTTT. It is translated as CASSVYGGLGTDTQYF.

Many counts were recorded for this clonotype. The V and J genes are TRBV7-9 and TRBJ1-5, with D maybe TRBD1 (6 bases). CDR1 and CDR2 (germline): SEHNR, FQNEAQ (reference sequence). The germline V and J ends were trimmed by 1 base and 4 bases, with 11 bases remaining between them. The CDR3 totals 15 residues. In DNA, the CDR3 is TGTGCCAGCAGCTTAGGTCAGGGGCCAAATCAGCCCCAGCATTTT. Residues: CASSLGQGPNQPQHF.

The chain uses TRBV25-1 and TRBJ2-7, with D possibly being TRBD1 (5 bases). The CDR3 totals 13 residues. Per the germline V gene, CDR1 is MGHDK and CDR2 is SYGVNS. This CDR3 reads CAVTGPSSYEQYF. The CDR3 DNA sequence: TGTGCGGTAACAGGTCCTTCGAGCTACGAGCAGTACTTC.

This clonotype was observed a handful of times. The V gene is TRBV4-2, the J gene TRBJ2-1; TRBD2 matches 8 bases. Per the germline V gene, CDR1 is LGHNA and CDR2 is YNFKEQ. Trimming cost V 0 bases and J 4 bases; bases outside gene matches: 8. This CDR3 comprises 17 residues. This CDR3 is CASSQETSGGGYNEQFF. In DNA, the CDR3 is TGTGCCAGCAGCCAAGAGACTTCGGGGGGGGGGTACAATGAGCAGTTCTTC.

This clonotype was recorded many times. The rearrangement uses TRBV20-1 and TRBJ2-2; 7 positions match TRBD1. V trimming: 3 bases; J trimming: 5 bases; junction bases outside the gene matches: 6. The CDR3 runs to 14 residues. Germline V CDR1 and CDR2: DFQATT, SNEGSKA (reference sequence). The CDR3 bases are TGCAGTGCTAGGGATGGGACAGAAACCGGGGAGCTGTTTTTT. Residues: CSARDGTETGELFF.

The V and J genes are TRBV4-2 and TRBJ2-7, with D perhaps assigned TRBD1 or TRBD2 (7 bases each). Trimming removed 8 bases from V and 0 bases from J, with 11 bases in between. There are 13 residues in the CDR3. The germline V gene encodes CDR1 LGHNA and CDR2 YNFKEQ. The CDR3, as DNA: TGTGCCAGCCAGCGGGACAGCTCCTACGAGCAGTACTTC. Translation gives CASQRDSSYEQYF.

There are many counts of this clonotype. This chain connects TRBV9 to TRBJ2-7; D is uncertain. The germline gives CDR1 SGDLS, CDR2 YYNGEE. There are 12 residues in the CDR3. The V and J ends lost 5 bases and 1 base respectively, with 7 bases between them. The CDR3 is CASRTPSYEQYF. The CDR3 DNA is TGTGCCAGCAGGACCCCTTCCTACGAGCAGTACTTC. The full variable domain, in which reference TRBV9 and TRBJ2-7 provide the parts outside the CDR3, is DSGVTQTPKHLITATGQRVTLRCSPRSGDLSVYWYQQSLDQGLQFLIQYYNGEERAKGNILERFSAQQFPDLHSELNLSSLELGDSALYFCASRTPSYEQYFGPGTRLTVT.

The chain employs TRBV7-3 and TRBJ2-6; possibly TRBD1 for D (5 bases). V gave up 1 base and J gave up 0 bases, with 10 bases separating them. The CDR3 has 17 amino acids. Germline-derived CDR1 and CDR2 are SGHTA and FQGTGA. As DNA, the CDR3 is TGTGCCAGCAGCTTAAGGGGCGGACCCTCTGGGGCCAACGTCCTGACTTTC. Residues: CASSLRGGPSGANVLTF.

This clonotype was detected only once. The chain carries TRBV28 and TRBJ2-7; 10 bases line up with TRBD2. There are 18 residues in the CDR3. CDR1 and CDR2 from the germline V gene are MDHEN and SYDVKM. The V gene end was trimmed by 2 bases and the J gene end by 4 bases; junction bases not matched to a gene: 14. CDR3 region: CASSLPAYRTSGVYEQYF. In nucleotides, the CDR3 is TGTGCCAGCAGTTTACCCGCCTACAGGACTAGCGGAGTTTACGAGCAGTACTTC.